The T cell receptor (beta chain) under discussion was sequenced for a study of a mutant IDH1 vaccine in newly diagnosed glioma. Study at large: The sex distribution of treated patients was around 62% male and roughly 38% female, with a mean age of roughly 40 years. Patients arrived already treated with radiotherapy, temozolomide, or both, most having had both.

The length of the CDR3 is 13 residues. Germline V gene lookup returns CDR1 SGHTA and CDR2 FQGNSA. V lost 4 bases to trimming and J lost 7 bases, with 11 bases between them. With respect to this clone: The antigen is unknown.

Measured with immunoSEQ multiplex PCR; TCRdb has only the in-frame clones, and not every one. The table includes 100,000 to 150,000 clones, 80% detected once. The time point here: week 11, during vaccination. A single vaccine dose contained 300 ug of mutant IDH1 20-mer peptide, and topical imiquimod was used with it. General study results and limits: Changes in top peripheral clonotypes did not appear linked to pseudoprogression. Among patients, 80% to 95% showed immune responses induced by the vaccine.

This receptor was identified in a man aged 35-49 years with glioma. The J gene is TRBJ1-5, the V gene TRBV7-2; unclear D gene. Sequenced here: PBMCs, sampled from a glioma patient whose treatment included an IDH1 peptide vaccine. CDR3 nucleotides: TGTGCCAGCAGCTCAAGCGTAGGCCAGCCCCAGCATTTT. It translates to CASSSSVGQPQHF.